This T cell receptor beta chain comes out of a study of cytomegalovirus exposure and HLA in healthy donors. Study results and limitations: Rare TCR sequences dominated, though some public TCRs recurred in many donors.

Profiled with immunoSEQ multiplex PCR; TCRdb holds only in-frame clones, not every one. Found here are over 200,000 clones, just over 85% of them singletons; the top ten hold roughly 2.8%. This clone has a handful of counts. Antigen: not known. Trimming removed 2 bases from V and 3 bases from J, with 12 bases in between. Per the germline V gene, CDR1 is LGHNA and CDR2 is YNFKEQ. The length of the CDR3 is 15 residues. The sequence was collected from a woman younger than 35 in good health and CMV-seronegative. The sequenced sample was PBMCs. This chain joins TRBV4-2 and TRBJ2-3; D is possibly TRBD2 (6 bases). Written as DNA, the CDR3 is TGTGCCAGCAGCCAACGACTAGAATTGACAGATACGCAGTATTTT. Translating it yields CASSQRLELTDTQYF.